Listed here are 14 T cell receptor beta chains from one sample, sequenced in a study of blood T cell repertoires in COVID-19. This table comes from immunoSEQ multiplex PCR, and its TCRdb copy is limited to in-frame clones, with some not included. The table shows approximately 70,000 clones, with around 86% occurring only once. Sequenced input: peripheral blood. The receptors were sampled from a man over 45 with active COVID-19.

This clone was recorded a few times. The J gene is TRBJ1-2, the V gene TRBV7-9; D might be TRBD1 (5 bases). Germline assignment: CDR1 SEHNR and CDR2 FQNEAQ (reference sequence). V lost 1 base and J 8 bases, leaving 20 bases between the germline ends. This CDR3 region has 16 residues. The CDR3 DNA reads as TGTGCCAGCAGCTTAGAGGCGGGGGGGGGTCCCCGCGGCTACACCTTC. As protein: CASSLEAGGGPRGYTF.

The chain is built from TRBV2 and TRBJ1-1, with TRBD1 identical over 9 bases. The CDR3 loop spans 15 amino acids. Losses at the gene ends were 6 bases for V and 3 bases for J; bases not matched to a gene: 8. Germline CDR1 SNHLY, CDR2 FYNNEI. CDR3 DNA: TGTGCCAGCAGACAGGGGAGACAGGGGGACACTGAAGCTTTCTTT. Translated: CASRQGRQGDTEAFF.

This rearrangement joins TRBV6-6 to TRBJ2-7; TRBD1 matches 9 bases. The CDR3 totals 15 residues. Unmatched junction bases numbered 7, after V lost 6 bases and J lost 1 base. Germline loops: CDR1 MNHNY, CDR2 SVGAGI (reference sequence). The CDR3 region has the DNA TGTGCCAGCAGACCCGGGACAGGGACATCCTACGAGCAGTACTTC. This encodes CASRPGTGTSYEQYF.

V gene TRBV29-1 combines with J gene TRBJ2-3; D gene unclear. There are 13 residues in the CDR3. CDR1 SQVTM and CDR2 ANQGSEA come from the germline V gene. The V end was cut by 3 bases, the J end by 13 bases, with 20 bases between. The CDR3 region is CSVDEIQTRGKYF. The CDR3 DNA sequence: TGCAGCGTTGACGAAATACAAACCCGAGGAAAGTATTTT.

The CDR3 loop is CASSPTGGDGYTF. In DNA form, the CDR3 reads TGTGCCAGCAGTCCTACAGGGGGAGATGGCTACACCTTC. This sequence joins TRBV27 and TRBJ1-2; 8 bases are shared with TRBD1. With 5 bases clipped from V and 6 bases from J, the junction kept 5 bases outside the gene matches. CDR3 length: 13 residues. CDR1 is MNHEY and CDR2 is SMNVEV in the germline V gene (reference sequence).

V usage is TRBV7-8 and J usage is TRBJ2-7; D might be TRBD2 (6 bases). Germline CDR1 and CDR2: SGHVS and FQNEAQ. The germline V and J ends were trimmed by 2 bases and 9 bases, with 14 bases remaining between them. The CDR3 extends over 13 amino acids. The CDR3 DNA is TGTGCCAGCAGCTTACTCGCGGCCGGGGGGCAGTACTTC. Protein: CASSLLAAGGQYF.

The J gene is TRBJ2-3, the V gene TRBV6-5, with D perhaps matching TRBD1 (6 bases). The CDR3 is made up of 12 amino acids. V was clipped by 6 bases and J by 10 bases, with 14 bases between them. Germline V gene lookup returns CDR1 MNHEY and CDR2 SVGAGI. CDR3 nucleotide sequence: TGTGCCAGCAGCCGGGACACAGTGGCGCAGTATTTT. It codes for CASSRDTVAQYF.

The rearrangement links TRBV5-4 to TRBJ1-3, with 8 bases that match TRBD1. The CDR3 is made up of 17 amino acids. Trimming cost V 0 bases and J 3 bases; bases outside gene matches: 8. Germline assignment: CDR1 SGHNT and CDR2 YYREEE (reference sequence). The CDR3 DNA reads TGTGCCAGCAGCTTGGCCGGCGTCACAGGGGGTGGAAACACCATATATTTT. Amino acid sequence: CASSLAGVTGGGNTIYF.

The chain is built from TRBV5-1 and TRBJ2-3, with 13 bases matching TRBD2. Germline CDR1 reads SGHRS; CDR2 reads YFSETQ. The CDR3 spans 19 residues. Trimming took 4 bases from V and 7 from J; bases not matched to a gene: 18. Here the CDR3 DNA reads TGCGCCAGCAGCATAGGGGCCGGGACTAGCGGGACCAGCAGACATACGCAGTATTTT. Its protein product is CASSIGAGTSGTSRHTQYF.

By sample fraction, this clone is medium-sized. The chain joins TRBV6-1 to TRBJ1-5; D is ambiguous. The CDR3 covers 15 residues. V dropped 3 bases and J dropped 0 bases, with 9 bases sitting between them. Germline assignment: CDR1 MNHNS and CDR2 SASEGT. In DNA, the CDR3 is TGTGCCAGCAGTGAGCCGGGAATTAGCAATCAGCCCCAGCATTTT. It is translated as CASSEPGISNQPQHF.

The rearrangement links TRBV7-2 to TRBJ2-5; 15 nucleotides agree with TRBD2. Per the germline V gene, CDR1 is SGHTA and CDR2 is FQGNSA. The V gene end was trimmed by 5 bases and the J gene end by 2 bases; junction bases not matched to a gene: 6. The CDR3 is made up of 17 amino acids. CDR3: CASSAGLAGGRQETQYF. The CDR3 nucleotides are TGTGCCAGCAGCGCGGGACTAGCGGGAGGAAGGCAAGAGACCCAGTACTTC.

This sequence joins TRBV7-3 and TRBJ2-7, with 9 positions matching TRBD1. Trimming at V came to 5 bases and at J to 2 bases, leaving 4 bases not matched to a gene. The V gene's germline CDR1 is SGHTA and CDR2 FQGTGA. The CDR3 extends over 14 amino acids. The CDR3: CASSPGTGPYEQYF. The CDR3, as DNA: TGTGCCAGCAGCCCGGGGACAGGGCCCTACGAGCAGTACTTC.

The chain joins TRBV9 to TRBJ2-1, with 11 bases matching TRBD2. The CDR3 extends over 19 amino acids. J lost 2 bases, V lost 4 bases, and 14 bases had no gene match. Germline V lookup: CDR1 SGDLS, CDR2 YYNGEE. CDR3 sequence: CASSYASGVAGGPYNEQFF. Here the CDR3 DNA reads TGTGCCAGCAGCTATGCATCGGGGGTAGCGGGAGGGCCCTACAATGAGCAGTTCTTC. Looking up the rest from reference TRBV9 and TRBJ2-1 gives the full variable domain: DSGVTQTPKHLITATGQRVTLRCSPRSGDLSVYWYQQSLDQGLQFLIQYYNGEERAKGNILERFSAQQFPDLHSELNLSSLELGDSALYFCASSYASGVAGGPYNEQFFGPGTRLTVL.

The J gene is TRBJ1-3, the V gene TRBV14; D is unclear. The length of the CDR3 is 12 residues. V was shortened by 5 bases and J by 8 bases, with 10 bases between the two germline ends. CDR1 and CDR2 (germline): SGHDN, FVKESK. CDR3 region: CASSNTRDTIYF. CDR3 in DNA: TGTGCCAGCAGCAACACACGGGACACCATATATTTT.